This TCR beta chain derives from a study of response to subunit inactivated influenza vaccine. Whole-study findings and limits: There was a suggestion from the authors that each seasonal influenza vaccination recruits few new T cells.

This clonotype was counted many times. Its specificity is not known. Per the germline V gene, CDR1 is DFQATT and CDR2 is SNEGSKA (reference sequence). The ends were cut back, 6 bases at V and 4 bases at J, with 25 bases in the middle. The CDR3 is 17 amino acids. TCRdb redid the calling of the RT-PCR reads with MiXCR, one entry per CDR3 protein. The sample has roughly 790,000 distinct CDR3 sequences, approximately 21% seen once; the top ten hold roughly a tenth. This chain joins TRBV20-1 and TRBJ1-5; D is possibly TRBD1 (6 bases). The receptor was isolated from a man aged 45-65 years who received an inactivated influenza vaccine. The source material was PBMCs from blood, sampled around 5 days after vaccination. The chain's CDR3 is CSAHGRDTESSNQPQHF. CDR3 sequence (DNA): TGCAGTGCCCATGGCCGGGACACAGAAAGTTCTAATCAGCCCCAGCATTTT.